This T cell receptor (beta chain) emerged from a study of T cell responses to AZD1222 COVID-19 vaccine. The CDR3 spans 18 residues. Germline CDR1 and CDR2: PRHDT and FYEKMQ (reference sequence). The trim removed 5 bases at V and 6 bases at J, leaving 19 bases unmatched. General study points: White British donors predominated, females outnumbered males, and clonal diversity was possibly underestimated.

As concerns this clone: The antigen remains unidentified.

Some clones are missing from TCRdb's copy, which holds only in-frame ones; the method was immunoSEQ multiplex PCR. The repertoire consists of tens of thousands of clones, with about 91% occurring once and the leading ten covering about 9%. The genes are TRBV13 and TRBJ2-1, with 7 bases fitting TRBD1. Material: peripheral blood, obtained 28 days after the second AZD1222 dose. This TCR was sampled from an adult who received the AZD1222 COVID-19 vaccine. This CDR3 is CASSQILPTGKRSNEQFF. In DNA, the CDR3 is TGTGCCAGCAGCCAAATCCTGCCGACAGGGAAACGTAGCAATGAGCAGTTCTTC. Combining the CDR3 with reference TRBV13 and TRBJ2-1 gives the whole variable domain AAGVIQSPRHLIKEKRETATLKCYPIPRHDTVYWYQQGPGQDPQFLISFYEKMQSDKGSIPDRFSAQQFSDYHSELNMSSLELGDSALYFCASSQILPTGKRSNEQFFGPGTRLTVL.